The following is a TCR beta chain sequence with its context. The sample originates from a study of early stage breast cancer tumors. On the study more broadly: Samples were sequenced at about 10-fold average coverage.

Method: immunoSEQ multiplex PCR; TCRdb's copy keeps in-frame clones and lacks some. The table lists about 31,000 clones, roughly four fifths of them singletons, with under 5.5% in the top ten. Trimming cost V 6 bases and J 4 bases, with 12 bases left between them. This CDR3 is 13 amino acids long. The V gene's germline CDR1 is SGHTA and CDR2 FQGNSA. Sequenced: blood. The V and J genes are TRBV7-2 and TRBJ2-5; D might be TRBD1 (6 bases). The sequence was obtained from a person aged 35-49 years with breast cancer. CDR3 DNA: TGTGCCAGCAGTAACAGGGTCGTAGAGACCCAGTACTTC. Its translation is CASSNRVVETQYF.